One sample yielded the 20 T cell receptor beta chains listed below, sequenced in a study of T cell responses to AZD1222 COVID-19 vaccine. The data were produced by immunoSEQ multiplex PCR, yet TCRdb's version contains in-frame clones alone and is incomplete. The table lists fewer than 150,000 clones, about 90% of them singletons. This specimen was peripheral blood, taken on day 0 of AZD1222 vaccination. The receptors derive from an adult in good health.

J is TRBJ1-1 and V is TRBV5-1; no definite D call. This CDR3 contains 16 residues. The V end was cut by 0 bases, the J end by 4 bases, with 16 bases between. Looked up from germline, CDR1 is SGHRS and CDR2 is YFSETQ. This CDR3 is CASSLVPARDSTEAFF. The CDR3 coding sequence is TGCGCCAGCAGCTTGGTCCCAGCAAGGGATAGCACTGAAGCTTTCTTT.

This clone was seen a single time. The chain joins TRBV9 to TRBJ2-5; 7 bases align to TRBD1. CDR1 is SGDLS, CDR2 YYNGEE, per germline. This CDR3 is 14 amino acids long. The junction had 5 bases not matched to a gene; V was cut back by 1 base and J by 5 bases. CDR3 region: CASSVRGTAETQYF. In DNA form, the CDR3 reads TGTGCCAGCAGCGTAAGAGGGACAGCCGAGACCCAGTACTTC.

The chain joins TRBV4-1 to TRBJ1-2; D remains ambiguous. Trimming took off 0 bases at V and 6 bases at J, with 20 bases between the two ends. This CDR3 is 17 amino acids long. The germline gives CDR1 MGHRA, CDR2 YSYEKL. The CDR3 DNA follows: TGCGCCAGCAGCCAAGATTGGATGGGAACTCCAGGACATGGCTACACCTTC. It encodes CASSQDWMGTPGHGYTF.

This clone was seen once. The chain couples TRBV10-3 to TRBJ1-2; a weak D match, TRBD1 (5 bases). Per the germline V gene, CDR1 is ENHRY and CDR2 is SYGVKD. V lost 6 bases, J lost 1 base, and 12 bases lay in between. This CDR3 has 14 residues. Here the CDR3 DNA reads TGTGCCATCAGGATCCTGGGACTTAACTATGGCTACACCTTC. This sequence encodes CAIRILGLNYGYTF.

This chain links TRBV19 with TRBJ1-1; TRBD1 matches 7 bases. The V and J ends lost 6 bases and 11 bases, in that order; junction bases with no gene match: 15. Per germline, CDR1 LNHDA and CDR2 SQIVND (reference sequence). The CDR3 runs to 14 residues. The CDR3 spells CASSPRQGTASAFF. Written as DNA, the CDR3 is TGTGCCAGTAGCCCCCGACAGGGTACCGCTTCGGCTTTCTTT.

The chain has TRBV5-1 and TRBJ2-1; 9 bases match TRBD2. This CDR3 is built from 17 residues. V lost 0 bases, J lost 7 bases, and 11 bases stayed unmatched. Germline loops: CDR1 SGHRS, CDR2 YFSETQ. CDR3 in DNA: TGCGCCAGCAGCTTGGGTGCGGGCGGGAGGGCCATTAATGAGCAGTTCTTC. It yields the protein CASSLGAGGRAINEQFF. Full variable domain (remainder filled in from reference TRBV5-1 and TRBJ2-1): KAGVTQTPRYLIKTRGQQVTLSCSPISGHRSVSWYQQTPGQGLQFLFEYFSETQRNKGNFPGRFSGRQFSNSRSEMNVSTLELGDSALYLCASSLGAGGRAINEQFFGPGTRLTVL.

J is TRBJ1-1 and V is TRBV6-5; a possible D gene is TRBD1 (5 bases). This CDR3 spans 16 amino acids. V lost 4 bases to trimming and J lost 0 bases, with 15 bases between them. Germline loops: CDR1 MNHEY, CDR2 SVGAGI. CDR3 DNA: TGTGCCAGCAGTTCCAATGGAGGACACTTGAACACTGAAGCTTTCTTT. Its protein product is CASSSNGGHLNTEAFF.

A few counts support this clone. The J gene is TRBJ1-5, the V gene TRBV2; tentative D call: TRBD1 (5 bases). V lost 8 bases and J lost 4, with 18 bases in between. Germline CDR1 is SNHLY and CDR2 is FYNNEI. This CDR3 contains 15 residues. The CDR3 nucleotides are TGTGCCAGCTTATCTGGGACGGCCTTTAATCAGCCCCAGCATTTT. Amino acids: CASLSGTAFNQPQHF. Full variable domain (missing parts from reference TRBV2 and TRBJ1-5): EPEVTQTPSHQVTQMGQEVILRCVPISNHLYFYWYRQILGQKVEFLVSFYNNEISEKSEIFDDQFSVERPDGSNFTLKIRSTKLEDSAMYFCASLSGTAFNQPQHFGDGTRLSIL.

This sequence joins TRBV15 and TRBJ1-2; D gene ambiguous. This CDR3 has 14 amino acids. The V and J ends lost 4 bases and 7 bases respectively, with 16 bases between them. Per the germline V gene, CDR1 is LNHNV and CDR2 is YYDKDF (reference sequence). The chain's CDR3 is CATSIPSVLVGYTF. As DNA, the CDR3 is TGTGCCACCAGCATCCCTAGTGTGTTGGTTGGCTACACCTTC.

V gene TRBV6-5 combines with J gene TRBJ1-1; the D is unclear. V was trimmed by 2 bases and J by 5 bases, leaving 9 bases between them. CDR1 and CDR2 (germline): MNHEY, SVGAGI. The CDR3 is 13 residues long. The CDR3: CASSYGVGTEAFF. The CDR3 DNA reads TGTGCCAGCAGTTACGGGGTTGGTACTGAAGCTTTCTTT.

This sequence joins TRBV7-3 and TRBJ1-1; 7 positions agree with TRBD1. The CDR3 is made up of 14 amino acids. Losses at the gene ends were 1 base for V and 6 bases for J; bases not matched to a gene: 5. Germline V gene sequence: CDR1 SGHTA, CDR2 FQGTGA. The CDR3 reads CASSLKTGTAEAFF. The CDR3 bases are TGTGCCAGCAGCTTAAAGACAGGGACCGCTGAAGCTTTCTTT.

The chain recombines TRBV6-5 with TRBJ2-5, with 9 bases lining up with TRBD2. This CDR3 has 15 residues. The V gene's germline CDR1 is MNHEY and CDR2 SVGAGI. The V gene end was trimmed by 6 bases and the J gene end by 5 bases; junction bases not matched to a gene: 10. CDR3 sequence (DNA): TGTGCCAGCAGCCTGGGCGGGGGGGGCGGTGAGACCCAGTACTTC. Amino acid sequence: CASSLGGGGGETQYF.

This CDR3 is CASSLQGRTEAFF. The CDR3 nucleotides are TGTGCCAGCAGCTTACAGGGGAGGACTGAAGCTTTCTTT. The genes are TRBV7-2 and TRBJ1-1; D is possibly TRBD1 (6 bases). The CDR3 length is 13 residues. Trimming removed 2 bases from V and 5 bases from J, with 9 bases in between. Germline lookup yields CDR1 SGHTA and CDR2 FQGNSA.

The genes are TRBV28 and TRBJ2-2, with D tentatively TRBD1 or TRBD2 (5 bases each). Germline CDR1 MDHEN, CDR2 SYDVKM. Trimming cost V 10 bases and J 1 base, with 16 bases left between them. CDR3 length: 15 residues. CDR3: CATGAFGRNTGELFF. DNA of the CDR3: TGTGCCACCGGGGCTTTCGGACGGAACACCGGGGAGCTGTTTTTT.

V usage is TRBV3-1 (or the pseudogene TRBV3-2) and J usage is TRBJ1-5; D gene ambiguous. The germline V gene has CDR1 LGHDT and CDR2 YNNKEL (reference sequence). Trimming took off 3 bases at V and 0 bases at J, with 9 bases between the two ends. This CDR3 is 15 amino acids long. CDR3 protein: CASSQRPDSNQPQHF. CDR3 DNA: TGTGCCAGCAGCCAGCGGCCGGATAGCAATCAGCCCCAGCATTTT.

This clone was counted only a few times. The genes are TRBV7-2 and TRBJ1-6; TRBD1 matches at 7 bases. In germline, CDR1 is SGHTA, CDR2 FQGNSA. The CDR3 has 16 residues. The V and J ends lost 5 bases and 10 bases, in that order; junction bases with no gene match: 14. CDR3 in DNA: TGTGCCAGCAGCCCTCGAGGGGGCGGGTATGAATCACCCCTCCACTTT. It specifies CASSPRGGGYESPLHF.

The chain couples TRBV15 to TRBJ1-5; tentatively, D is TRBD1 (5 bases). Germline loops: CDR1 LNHNV, CDR2 YYDKDF (reference sequence). This CDR3 has 14 residues. V was clipped by 4 bases and J by 3 bases, with 10 bases between them. CDR3 sequence reads: CATSIGVSNQPQHF. Written as DNA, the CDR3 is TGTGCCACCAGCATAGGGGTTTCCAATCAGCCCCAGCATTTT.

This sequence joins TRBV5-8 and TRBJ2-1; 7 nucleotides match TRBD1. The length of the CDR3 is 11 residues. The V gene's germline CDR1 is SGHTS and CDR2 YDEGEE. Trimming removed 4 bases from V and 12 bases from J; junction bases left unmatched: 4. The CDR3 reads CASSPDRTQFF. The CDR3 DNA sequence: TGTGCCAGCAGCCCGGACAGGACGCAGTTCTTC.

The V and J genes are TRBV10-3 and TRBJ1-2, with a possible D match to TRBD1 (6 bases). This CDR3 is 16 amino acids long. Trimming took off 0 bases at V and 2 bases at J, with 13 bases between the two ends. Looked up from germline, CDR1 is ENHRY and CDR2 is SYGVKD. CDR3 loop: CAISESTGARNYGYTF. In DNA form, the CDR3 reads TGTGCCATCAGTGAGTCTACGGGGGCGCGAAACTATGGCTACACCTTC.

V is TRBV4-3 and J is TRBJ1-1; unclear D gene. V gave up 0 bases and J gave up 2 bases, with 7 bases separating them. The germline V gene encodes CDR1 LGHNA and CDR2 YSLEER. This CDR3 has 14 amino acids. The CDR3 coding sequence is TGCGCCAGCAGCCAAGAGACGGGCAACACTGAAGCTTTCTTT. Translating gives CASSQETGNTEAFF.